This T cell receptor (beta chain) originates from a study of T-cell reconstitution after alpha-beta-depleted transplantation in children (dated by TCRdb to about 2016). The study in broad terms: T-cell immune reconstitution after TCRalphabeta/CD19-depleted allogeneic hematopoietic cell transplantation in children was quantitatively tracked in the study by means of TCR repertoire profiling.

The treatment or condition label corresponds to: allogeneic hematopoietic cell transplantation with graft depleted of TCRalphabeta T cells and CD19 B cells. Transplant recipients were children who received TCRalphabeta/CD19-depleted allogeneic hematopoietic cell grafts. In the germline V gene (reference sequence), CDR1 corresponds to PRHDT and CDR2 to FYEKMQ. V loses 5 bases of germline sequence and J loses 7 bases, and the interval between the two ends is 17 bases. Inclusive of the bounding cysteine and phenylalanine, the CDR3 is 14 residues long. Just the 42-base CDR3 DNA is kept, in frame starting at base 1. Study-wide conclusions, independent of this receptor: In some patients, the high TCRbeta diversity seen at day 60 was put down to recipient T cells and intrathymic progenitors that had survived conditioning. Over the following months the frequencies of hyperexpanded clones went down, and after one year T-cell counts and TCRbeta diversity were mostly credited to newly produced T cells. About two months after transplant, the apparently early recovery of alphabetaT-cell counts reportedly depended on just several hundred clones that had expanded rapidly and came from non-depleted graft cells.

This clonotype occurred a few times. The antigen this receptor binds is unknown. No base quality information exists; no much larger clone differs at one position. The receptor library was made with PCR. The sequencer was an Illumina HiSeq 2500. TCR library preparation used molecular barcoding, with unique molecular identifiers applied to normalize quantification of the TCRbeta repertoire. TCRdb reworked the public reads: Q25 trimming with fastp, MiXCR clone assembly, productive beta chains retained. For every CDR3 protein sequence, its rows merge into one entry that carries the most common genes and DNA. In all, the sample holds around 600,000 distinct CDR3 sequences, and about 21% of those were seen once. The ten largest clonotypes hold less than 15% of the sample.

The sample in question was PBMCs, mostly from graft donor cells, obtained 360 days after TCRalphabeta/CD19-depleted stem cell transplant. Recombination linked TRBV13 to TRBJ1-2; no D gene can be assigned with confidence. The sequence was collected from a boy in the first two years of life who had a stem cell transplant for acute myeloid leukemia, so the T cells may come from the graft donor. The CDR3 corresponds to CASSPDPGSGGYTF. In nucleotides, the sequence is TGTGCCAGCAGCCCAGATCCAGGAAGCGGTGGCTACACCTTC.